The 8 T cell receptor beta chains below were found in one sample sequenced in a study of blood T cell repertoires in COVID-19. Assay: immunoSEQ multiplex PCR; the TCRdb copy retains only in-frame clones and omits some. In the table there are about 120,000 clones, approximately 84% of which are singletons. Material: peripheral blood. The receptors originated from an older man with active or convalescent COVID-19.

CDR3 protein: CASSYFRNTEAFF. The CDR3, as DNA: TGTGCCAGCAGTTACTTTAGGAACACTGAAGCTTTCTTT. This sequence joins TRBV6-2 or TRBV6-3 and TRBJ1-1; D ambiguous. The germline V gene has CDR1 MNHEY and CDR2 SVGEGT. The V end lost 1 base, the J end lost 1 base, and 4 bases lay between the germline ends. The CDR3 is made up of 13 amino acids.

The rearrangement uses TRBV11-2 and TRBJ2-7; TRBD1 matches 7 bases. CDR3 length: 15 amino acids. The germline gives CDR1 SGHAT, CDR2 FQNNGV. The J segment lost 7 bases and the V segment lost 3 bases, leaving 12 bases of the junction unmatched. CDR3 sequence reads: CASSLGQRRGREQYF. The DNA for the CDR3 is TGTGCCAGCAGCTTGGGACAGCGCAGGGGTCGGGAGCAGTACTTC.

This clone was recorded once. The J gene is TRBJ1-5, the V gene TRBV7-2, with D possibly matching TRBD1 (5 bases). V gave up 3 bases and J gave up 6 bases, with 9 bases separating them. This CDR3 spans 13 amino acids. Germline V gene sequence: CDR1 SGHTA, CDR2 FQGNSA. CDR3 nucleotide sequence: TGTGCCAGCAGCTTTTATCAGGGTCAGCCCCAGCATTTT. Its protein product is CASSFYQGQPQHF.

This rearrangement joins TRBV7-8 to TRBJ1-5, with 8 bases lining up with TRBD1. Per germline, CDR1 SGHVS and CDR2 FQNEAQ. With 6 bases clipped from V and 3 bases from J, the junction kept 7 bases outside the gene matches. The CDR3 is 15 residues long. The CDR3 DNA is TGTGCCAGCAGTTCCCGGGACAGGAACAATCAGCCCCAGCATTTT. It translates to CASSSRDRNNQPQHF.

CDR3 residues: CASSASSGTGANEQFF. The CDR3, as DNA: TGTGCCAGCAGTGCTTCTTCCGGGACAGGGGCCAATGAGCAGTTCTTC. The rearrangement links TRBV25-1 to TRBJ2-1, with 10 bases fitting TRBD1. The V and J ends lost 4 bases and 6 bases, in that order; junction bases with no gene match: 9. Per the germline V gene, CDR1 is MGHDK and CDR2 is SYGVNS. This CDR3 has 16 amino acids.

V gene TRBV6-5 combines with J gene TRBJ1-2; D possibly corresponds to TRBD1 (5 bases). CDR3 size: 14 residues. Deletions cut 6 bases from V and 4 bases from J, with 15 bases between. From germline, CDR1 is MNHEY and CDR2 SVGAGI. CDR3 in DNA: TGTGCCAGCAGGCCGGACGCAGGGCCCTATGGCTACACCTTC. It translates to CASRPDAGPYGYTF.

The chain employs TRBV9 and TRBJ2-1; 9 nucleotides line up with TRBD2. Losses at the gene ends were 0 bases for V and 6 bases for J; bases not matched to a gene: 7. The CDR3 consists of 16 residues. The V gene's germline CDR1 is SGDLS and CDR2 YYNGEE. DNA for the CDR3: TGTGCCAGCAGCGTAGGAGGCGGACTAGCGTCCAATGAGCAGTTCTTC. This sequence encodes CASSVGGGLASNEQFF.

The genes are TRBV28 and TRBJ1-4; 7 nucleotides match TRBD1. Germline V CDR1 and CDR2: MDHEN, SYDVKM. CDR3 length: 16 amino acids. The J segment lost 8 bases and the V segment lost 5 bases, leaving 14 bases of the junction unmatched. CDR3 in DNA: TGTGCCAGCAGTCCCTTACTGACAGGGCACAACGAAAAACTGTTTTTT. Encoded protein: CASSPLLTGHNEKLFF.